The next 26 T cell receptor beta chains were all read from a single sample in a study of T cell responses to AZD1222 COVID-19 vaccine. This table comes from immunoSEQ multiplex PCR, and its TCRdb copy is limited to in-frame clones, with some not included. Of approximately 45,000 clones detected, 88% appear once; the ten largest clones hold 25%. The specimen comprised peripheral blood, sampled 28 days after the second AZD1222 dose. The receptors originated from an adult who received the AZD1222 COVID-19 vaccine.

V and J are TRBV29-1 and TRBJ1-2, with D possibly being TRBD1 (5 bases). The CDR3 length is 15 residues. The V end was cut by 4 bases, the J end by 5 bases, with 20 bases between. CDR1 and CDR2 from the germline V gene are SQVTM and ANQGSEA. CDR3 nucleotide sequence: TGCAGCGTTGTCTCTGGGGCAGGGTTGGGTTATGGCTACACCTTC. As protein: CSVVSGAGLGYGYTF.

The chain has TRBV7-2 and TRBJ1-4; D uncertain. Germline V gene lookup returns CDR1 SGHTA and CDR2 FQGNSA. This CDR3 region has 15 residues. The V end lost 1 base, the J end lost 3 bases, and 9 bases lay between the germline ends. Here the CDR3 DNA reads TGTGCCAGCAGCTTAGTTCGTGGGGCTAATGAAAAACTGTTTTTT. It codes for CASSLVRGANEKLFF.

This clone was seen a single time. The rearrangement links TRBV2 to TRBJ2-1; TRBD1 or TRBD2 may be the D gene (6 bases each). V shed 4 bases and J shed 10 bases, with 17 bases lying between them. This CDR3 has 14 amino acids. CDR1 and CDR2 (germline): SNHLY, FYNNEI. CDR3 coding DNA: TGTGCCAGCAGTGGGGGGCGCGGGGTTAACGAGCAGTTCTTC. As protein: CASSGGRGVNEQFF.

The V and J genes are TRBV3-1 (or the pseudogene TRBV3-2) and TRBJ2-7, with TRBD2 matching over 8 bases. Germline loops: CDR1 LGHDT, CDR2 YNNKEL (reference sequence). V shed 0 bases, J shed 9 bases, and the junction held 10 bases outside the gene matches. The CDR3 covers 15 residues. The DNA of the CDR3 is TGTGCCAGCAGCCAAGACTGGCGGGAGGCACCTCCGCAGTACTTC. It yields the protein CASSQDWREAPPQYF.

V is TRBV5-5 and J is TRBJ1-3; D call uncertain. V was cut by 0 bases and J by 0 bases, with 7 bases left in between. CDR3 size: 15 residues. Per germline, CDR1 SGHKS and CDR2 YYEKEE (reference sequence). In DNA, the CDR3 is TGTGCCAGCAGCTTGGTCATTCTCTCTGGAAACACCATATATTTT. Protein product: CASSLVILSGNTIYF.

V and J are TRBV4-1 and TRBJ1-1; 7 bases map to TRBD1. Trimming took 3 bases from V and 4 from J; bases not matched to a gene: 11. The CDR3 is made up of 16 amino acids. The germline V gene has CDR1 MGHRA and CDR2 YSYEKL. The CDR3 spells CASSHTGALSSTEAFF. The CDR3 nucleotides are TGCGCCAGCAGCCATACAGGGGCACTATCATCCACTGAAGCTTTCTTT.

The V call is TRBV29-1, the J call TRBJ2-7; TRBD1 matches at 9 bases. This CDR3 region has 13 residues. The V and J ends lost 6 bases and 3 bases, in that order; junction bases with no gene match: 6. Germline CDR1 reads SQVTM; CDR2 reads ANQGSEA. The DNA of the CDR3 is TGCAGCGTACCGGGACAGGGCAACTACGAGCAGTACTTC. Its protein is CSVPGQGNYEQYF.

The chain recombines TRBV2 with TRBJ1-5; D remains ambiguous. The CDR3 runs to 14 residues. Trimming took off 3 bases at V and 7 bases at J, with 13 bases between the two ends. Germline CDR1 SNHLY, CDR2 FYNNEI. Here the CDR3 reads CASSDGYINQPQHF. CDR3 in DNA: TGTGCCAGCAGTGATGGATATATAAACCAGCCCCAGCATTTT.

The rearrangement links TRBV11-2 to TRBJ2-1, with 7 bases that match TRBD2. The CDR3 loop spans 14 amino acids. The J segment lost 6 bases and the V segment lost 5 bases, leaving 7 bases of the junction unmatched. Germline CDR1 SGHAT, CDR2 FQNNGV. CDR3: CASSLGRGGNEQFF. The CDR3 DNA follows: TGTGCCAGCAGCCTCGGCCGCGGGGGCAATGAGCAGTTCTTC. Combining the CDR3 with reference TRBV11-2 and TRBJ2-1 gives the whole variable domain EAGVAQSPRYKIIEKRQSVAFWCNPISGHATLYWYQQILGQGPKLLIQFQNNGVVDDSQLPKDRFSAERLKGVDSTLKIQPAKLEDSAVYLCASSLGRGGNEQFFGPGTRLTVL.

The count of this clone is one. The V and J genes are TRBV2 and TRBJ1-2; possible D gene TRBD1, 5 bases. The germline V and J ends were trimmed by 5 bases and 2 bases, with 9 bases remaining between them. Germline CDR1 SNHLY, CDR2 FYNNEI. The CDR3 has 13 residues. This chain's CDR3 is CASSMDINYGYTF. The CDR3 DNA reads TGTGCCAGCAGTATGGACATCAACTATGGCTACACCTTC.

This sequence joins TRBV6-6 and TRBJ1-4; TRBD1 is a possible D gene (6 bases). The germline gives CDR1 MNHNY, CDR2 SVGAGI (reference sequence). The V and J ends lost 6 bases and 5 bases respectively, with 16 bases between them. The CDR3 contains 15 residues. The CDR3 sequence: CASSLPEGQNEKLFF. CDR3 nucleotides: TGTGCCAGCAGCCTCCCCGAAGGACAGAATGAAAAACTGTTTTTT.

The V call is TRBV7-9, the J call TRBJ2-5, with 10 bases fitting TRBD2. Per the germline V gene, CDR1 is SEHNR and CDR2 is FQNEAQ (reference sequence). V lost 0 bases and J lost 1; bases outside the gene matches: 2. The CDR3 extends over 16 amino acids. This CDR3 is CASSLAWTSGQETQYF. CDR3 in DNA: TGTGCCAGCAGCTTAGCGTGGACTAGCGGCCAAGAGACCCAGTACTTC.

This chain joins TRBV4-1 and TRBJ2-7; 9 bases are a match to TRBD1. The ends lost 0 bases at V and 3 bases at J; junction bases unmatched: 9. The germline V gene encodes CDR1 MGHRA and CDR2 YSYEKL. The CDR3 is 17 residues long. The DNA of the CDR3 is TGCGCCAGCAGCCAAGATTTACGGACAGGGGCCGTCTACGAGCAGTACTTC. Its translation is CASSQDLRTGAVYEQYF.

The rearrangement joins TRBV7-2 to TRBJ2-7, with a possible D match to TRBD2 (5 bases). CDR3 size: 15 residues. V lost 5 bases, J lost 0 bases, and 14 bases lay in between. The germline gives CDR1 SGHTA, CDR2 FQGNSA. The CDR3 DNA is TGTGCCAGCAGCCCGTTCGCGGGCCTCTCCTACGAGCAGTACTTC. Its translation: CASSPFAGLSYEQYF.

The rearrangement uses TRBV21-1 and TRBJ2-2; the DNA was not used to check the table's D call, TRBD2. TRBV21-1 is a known pseudogene. The CDR3 has 21 residues. CDR3 loop: CASSKVEVLAGGLLDTGELFF. CDR3 nucleotides: TGTGCCAGCAGCAAAGTAGAGGTCCTAGCGGGGGGGCTGTTGGACACCGGGGAGCTGTTTTTT.

The V call is TRBV5-4, the J call TRBJ2-7, with 7 bases aligning to TRBD2. Per germline, CDR1 SGHNT and CDR2 YYREEE (reference sequence). J gave up 2 bases and V 0 bases, and 5 bases lay outside the gene matches. The CDR3 covers 15 residues. The CDR3 loop is CASSLGGGSPYEQYF. In nucleotides, the CDR3 is TGTGCCAGCAGCTTGGGGGGCGGGAGTCCCTACGAGCAGTACTTC.

The rearrangement joins TRBV2 to TRBJ2-5; a weak D match, TRBD1 (5 bases). Germline values: CDR1 SNHLY, CDR2 FYNNEI. Trimming stripped 6 bases from V and 3 bases from J, with 17 bases between. CDR3 size: 15 residues. The DNA for the CDR3 is TGTGCCAGCAGCTTGCAGGGCTCCATAGAAGAGACCCAGTACTTC. It is translated as CASSLQGSIEETQYF.

This clone was observed a single time. The chain recombines TRBV19 with TRBJ2-5; perhaps D is TRBD1 or TRBD2 (6 bases each). The CDR3 spans 13 residues. Germline V CDR1 and CDR2: LNHDA, SQIVND (reference sequence). V shed 5 bases and J shed 6 bases, with 13 bases lying between them. The CDR3 loop is CASSSGGTKTQYF. The CDR3 DNA is TGTGCCAGTAGTTCCGGAGGGACAAAGACCCAGTACTTC.

The genes are TRBV10-3 and TRBJ2-1, with 9 bases matching TRBD2. The length of the CDR3 is 15 residues. V lost 4 bases, J lost 5 bases, and 6 bases stayed unmatched. The germline gives CDR1 ENHRY, CDR2 SYGVKD. This chain's CDR3 is CAISVAGARNNEQFF. DNA of the CDR3: TGTGCCATCAGTGTAGCGGGAGCCCGTAACAATGAGCAGTTCTTC.

This rearrangement joins TRBV18 to TRBJ2-7; 7 nucleotides match TRBD1. V lost 0 bases, J lost 5 bases, and 7 bases stayed unmatched. CDR3 length equals 15 residues. Germline V lookup: CDR1 KGHSH, CDR2 LQKENI. CDR3 sequence: CASSPPTRGSDEQYF. For the CDR3, the DNA is TGTGCCAGCTCACCACCGACCAGGGGGAGCGACGAGCAGTACTTC.

Only one count was recorded for this clone. The V and J genes are TRBV11-1 and TRBJ2-2, with D perhaps matching TRBD1 (5 bases). This CDR3 spans 13 amino acids. The germline V gene has CDR1 SGHAT and CDR2 FQDESV (reference sequence). Trimming left V 4 bases short and J 5 bases short, with 8 bases between. The CDR3 DNA reads TGTGCCAGCAGCTATGCAGGGACCGGGGAGCTGTTTTTT. This codes for CASSYAGTGELFF. Filled out from reference TRBV11-1 and TRBJ2-2, the complete variable domain reads EAEVAQSPRYKITEKSQAVAFWCDPISGHATLYWYRQILGQGPELLVQFQDESVVDDSQLPKDRFSAERLKGVDSTLKIQPAELGDSAMYLCASSYAGTGELFFGEGSRLTVL.

The V call is TRBV5-1, the J call TRBJ2-5; D unclear. V lost 1 base, J lost 5 bases, and 6 bases lay in between. Per germline, CDR1 SGHRS and CDR2 YFSETQ. The CDR3 length is 12 residues. CDR3 sequence (DNA): TGCGCCAGCAGCTTGCAGTCCGAGACCCAGTACTTC. It codes for CASSLQSETQYF.

The chain employs TRBV18 and TRBJ1-1; D is undetermined. V lost 3 bases to trimming and J lost 2 bases, with 7 bases between them. Germline loops: CDR1 KGHSH, CDR2 LQKENI. The CDR3 is 13 residues long. CDR3 residues: CASSPATNTEAFF. The CDR3, as DNA: TGTGCCAGCTCACCGGCGACTAACACTGAAGCTTTCTTT.

V is TRBV7-2 and J is TRBJ1-1; D ambiguous. Germline-derived CDR1 and CDR2 are SGHTA and FQGNSA. The germline V and J ends were trimmed by 1 base and 11 bases, with 14 bases remaining between them. This CDR3 region has 13 residues. The CDR3 protein is CASSLGPTEWAFF. In DNA form, the CDR3 reads TGTGCCAGCAGCTTAGGCCCTACCGAGTGGGCTTTCTTT. The variable domain in full, completed from reference TRBV7-2 and TRBJ1-1, reads GAGVSQSPSNKVTEKGKDVELRCDPISGHTALYWYRQSLGQGLEFLIYFQGNSAPDKSGLPSDRFSAERTGGSVSTLTIQRTQQEDSAVYLCASSLGPTEWAFFGQGTRLTVV.

V and J are TRBV19 and TRBJ2-1, with TRBD1 matching over 9 bases. V was clipped by 10 bases and J by 5 bases; unmatched bases: 6. The CDR3 is 13 residues long. Germline V CDR1 and CDR2: LNHDA, SQIVND (reference sequence). DNA of the CDR3: TGTGCCACCGCGACAGGGGGGAACAATGAGCAGTTCTTC. Translation gives CATATGGNNEQFF.

This clone was observed a handful of times. The chain has TRBV6-5 and TRBJ2-7, with D tentatively TRBD2 (6 bases). CDR3 length equals 15 residues. V was trimmed by 0 bases and J by 2 bases, leaving 11 bases between them. Germline lookup yields CDR1 MNHEY and CDR2 SVGAGI. CDR3 DNA: TGTGCCAGCAGTTACTCGCGGGAAGGACCCTACGAGCAGTACTTC. It codes for CASSYSREGPYEQYF.